Listed below are T cell receptor beta chains from one sample, sequenced in a study of blood T cell repertoires in COVID-19. Clones were sequenced by immunoSEQ multiplex PCR, and TCRdb holds only the in-frame ones, with some missing. Found here are roughly 60,000 clones, around 77% of them singletons; the top ten hold roughly 5%. The sample taken for sequencing was peripheral blood. The receptors derive from a woman aged 65 to 85 with COVID-19, enrolled during active disease. Each CDR3 is given with its conserved first and last residue. The order of the fields is D gene, CDR3 length, clone size, J gene, V gene, CDR3 DNA, CDR3 protein. The D gene is left open where the match is weak. The size of a clone is reported for some rows only, either as once, few or many, or as a class for expanded clones.

>TRBD1|14|NA|TRBJ2-3|TRBV19
TGTGCCAGTAGACCCCAGGGGGCGGGAGATACGCAGTATTTT
CASRPQGAGDTQYF
>TRBD1|14|NA|TRBJ2-2|TRBV4-2
TGTGCCAGCAGCCGGGACAGGAACACCGGGGAGCTGTTTTTT
CASSRDRNTGELFF
>NA|17|NA|TRBJ2-2|TRBV18
TGTGCCAGCTCACCACCGGGTAGGGGGACGAACACCGGGGAGCTGTTTTTT
CASSPPGRGTNTGELFF
>NA|15|NA|TRBJ1-5|TRBV15
TGTGCCACCAGCAGAGTGAGACAGGCTAATCAGCCCCAGCATTTT
CATSRVRQANQPQHF
>TRBD1|15|NA|TRBJ1-3|TRBV5-1
TGCGCCAGCAGCACCGGGACAGGCTCTGGAAACACCATATATTTT
CASSTGTGSGNTIYF
>NA|14|few|TRBJ2-2|TRBV21-1
TGTGCCAGTCCCCCGGGGGGGAGCACCGGGGAGCTGTTTTTT
CASPPGGSTGELFF
>NA|12|few|TRBJ1-2|TRBV19
TGTGCCAGTACCAACAAGGCCGGGGGCTACACCTTC
CASTNKAGGYTF
>NA|15|NA|TRBJ1-1|TRBV11-2
TGTGCCAGCAGCGGGAGGGCAGGGGTCAACACTGAAGCTTTCTTT
CASSGRAGVNTEAFF
>TRBD1|15|NA|TRBJ2-2|TRBV4-3
TGCGCCAGCAGCCACCGGGACAGGCACACCGGGGAGCTGTTTTTT
CASSHRDRHTGELFF
>NA|17|medium-sized|TRBJ2-2|TRBV4-1
TGCGCCAGCAGCCCTCAATACCAAACTAGCACCACCGGGGAGCTGTTTTTT
CASSPQYQTSTTGELFF
>TRBD2|15|NA|TRBJ2-1|TRBV7-2
TGTGCCAGCAGCTTCTCCGGGACTAGCGTGGGTGAGCAGTTCTTC
CASSFSGTSVGEQFF
>TRBD2|14|NA|TRBJ2-1|TRBV19
TGTGCCAGTAGCCTAGCGGGAGCAAGGAATGAGCAGTTCTTC
CASSLAGARNEQFF
>TRBD1|12|NA|TRBJ2-5|TRBV28
TGTGCCAGCAATCAGGGGGCCGAGACCCAGTACTTC
CASNQGAETQYF
>NA|15|NA|TRBJ1-5|TRBV6-2/TRBV6-3
TGTGCCAGCAGCAGCGGTGCGGGGGTTCATCAGCCCCAGCATTTT
CASSSGAGVHQPQHF
>TRBD1|17|NA|TRBJ2-1|TRBV3-1/TRBV3-2
TGTGCCAGCAGCCTAGTACCCGGGACAGGGCCCTACAATGAGCAGTTCTTC
CASSLVPGTGPYNEQFF
>TRBD2|16|NA|TRBJ2-1|TRBV18
TGTGCCAGCTCATCACGGACTAGCGGAACTATCGATGAGCAGTTCTTC
CASSSRTSGTIDEQFF
>NA|16|NA|TRBJ1-2|TRBV9
TGTGCCAGCAGCGCGGCCGGAGAGGGCCTTTTCTATGGCTACACCTTC
CASSAAGEGLFYGYTF
>TRBD1|14|NA|TRBJ1-1|TRBV6-5
TGTGCCAGCAGTCCACAGGGGGCGAGCACTGAAGCTTTCTTT
CASSPQGASTEAFF
>NA|13|NA|TRBJ2-7|TRBV3-1/TRBV3-2
TGTGCCAGCAGCCCCGTCCGGGGAGACGAGCAGTACTTC
CASSPVRGDEQYF
>TRBD2|16|NA|TRBJ2-2|TRBV11-3
TGTGCCAGCAGCCCACCGACCGCCACTAGCGCCGGGGAGCTGTTTTTT
CASSPPTATSAGELFF
>NA|12|NA|TRBJ1-1|TRBV2
TGTGCCAGCCGGAGGACGAACACTGAAGCTTTCTTT
CASRRTNTEAFF
>NA|15|medium-sized|TRBJ1-1|TRBV4-1
TGCGCCAGCACCCCAAGTACAGTTTTATCGGCTGAAGCTTTCTTT
CASTPSTVLSAEAFF
>NA|15|NA|TRBJ2-1|TRBV21-1
TGTGCCAGCGGAAACAGGGGGAGCTCCTACAATGAGCAGTTCTTC
CASGNRGSSYNEQFF
>NA|14|NA|TRBJ1-2|TRBV4-3
TGCGCCAGCAGCCAAGAGGCAGGGGTCCATGGCTACACCTTC
CASSQEAGVHGYTF
>TRBD2|14|NA|TRBJ2-7|TRBV18
TGTGCCAGCTCACCACGGGGTCGGGAGGGCGAGCAGTACTTC
CASSPRGREGEQYF
>NA|12|NA|TRBJ1-2|TRBV7-2
TGTGCCAGCAGCCTACAGAACGGTGGCTACACCTTC
CASSLQNGGYTF
>TRBD1|16|NA|TRBJ2-5|TRBV6-2/TRBV6-3
TGTGCCAGCAGTTACGAGCTGACAGGGGTGGAAGAGACCCAGTACTTC
CASSYELTGVEETQYF
>TRBD1|18|few|TRBJ2-2|TRBV7-3
TGTGCCAGCAGCTTAATATCAGGGGGCGTGGGGAACACCGGGGAGCTGTTTTTT
CASSLISGGVGNTGELFF
>TRBD2|15|NA|TRBJ2-1|TRBV9
TGTGCCAGCAGCCCACTAGCGGGCCCAAACAATGAGCAGTTCTTC
CASSPLAGPNNEQFF
>TRBD2|16|NA|TRBJ2-1|TRBV6-6
TGTGCCAGCAGGATCAGCGGGAGGGCCGCCTACAATGAGCAGTTCTTC
CASRISGRAAYNEQFF
>NA|13|NA|TRBJ2-3|TRBV5-1
TGCGCCAGCACCAGGGATGCAGGAGATACGCAGTATTTT
CASTRDAGDTQYF
>TRBD1|14|NA|TRBJ1-6|TRBV15
TGTGCCACCAGCAGCGGACAGGGAGGTTCACCCCTCCACTTT
CATSSGQGGSPLHF
>NA|16|NA|TRBJ1-1|TRBV7-9
TGTGCCAGCAGCTTAGAGTCGACAGGTAGGAACACTGAAGCTTTCTTT
CASSLESTGRNTEAFF
>TRBD2|16|few|TRBJ2-5|TRBV10-3
TGTGCCATCAGTGAGGGGGTAGCGGGCAATAAAGAGACCCAGTACTTC
CAISEGVAGNKETQYF
>TRBD1|15|NA|TRBJ1-5|TRBV5-1
TGCGCCAGCAGCCCCCGGACAGGGGTTGAGGGGCCCCAGCATTTT
CASSPRTGVEGPQHF
>NA|17|NA|TRBJ1-2|TRBV2
TGTGCCAGCAGAGGACCTCCCTGGACAGACCACTTCTATGGCTACACCTTC
CASRGPPWTDHFYGYTF
>TRBD1|13|NA|TRBJ1-1|TRBV12-3/TRBV12-4
TGTGCCAGCAGTTTGACAGGGGCGACTGAAGCTTTCTTT
CASSLTGATEAFF
>NA|15|NA|TRBJ2-2|TRBV11-3
TGTGCCAGCAGCTTTGCAGGGGCCGACACCGGGGAGCTGTTTTTT
CASSFAGADTGELFF
>NA|13|NA|TRBJ2-3|TRBV4-3
TGCGCCAGCAGCCAAAGGGGAAGGGATACGCAGTATTTT
CASSQRGRDTQYF
>NA|17|NA|TRBJ2-3|TRBV10-3
TGTGCCATCAGCGAGGGGGCTTCTCAGCGGGTGACAGATACGCAGTATTTT
CAISEGASQRVTDTQYF
>NA|13|once|TRBJ1-5|TRBV19
TGTGCCAGTAGTCCCCGGGGGAATCAGCCCCAGCATTTT
CASSPRGNQPQHF
>NA|12|NA|TRBJ1-3|TRBV19
TGTGCCAGCCAGGGTCCAGGAAACACCATATATTTT
CASQGPGNTIYF
>NA|13|NA|TRBJ2-5|TRBV18
TGTGCCAGCTCCTTACGGGGGAAAGAGACCCAGTACTTC
CASSLRGKETQYF
>TRBD2|15|NA|TRBJ2-3|TRBV12-5
TGTGCTAGTGGTTTGGCGGGGGGGAGCACAGATACGCAGTATTTT
CASGLAGGSTDTQYF
>TRBD1|15|NA|TRBJ2-4|TRBV11-3
TGTGCCAGCAGCTTAACAGGGGATCCCAAAAACATTCAGTACTTC
CASSLTGDPKNIQYF
>TRBD1|15|NA|TRBJ1-6|TRBV19
TGTGCCAGTAGTCCGGGGGGACAGGGCCGATCACCCCTCCACTTT
CASSPGGQGRSPLHF
>NA|14|NA|TRBJ1-6|TRBV19
TGTGCCAGTAGTATGGGCGTGCTAAATTCACCCCTCCACTTT
CASSMGVLNSPLHF
>TRBD1|17|NA|TRBJ2-3|TRBV5-1
TGCGCCAGCAGGGGAACAGGGGGCAAATCCCACACAGATACGCAGTATTTT
CASRGTGGKSHTDTQYF
>NA|18|NA|TRBJ2-2|TRBV9
TGTGCCAGCAGCGTCGAGGGGGTAGCGGGTCTTAACACCGGGGAGCTGTTTTTT
CASSVEGVAGLNTGELFF
>NA|12|NA|TRBJ1-2|TRBV6-5
TGTGCCAGCAGCGACAGTTACTATGGCTACACCTTC
CASSDSYYGYTF
>NA|14|NA|TRBJ2-2|TRBV6-2/TRBV6-3
TGTGCCAGCAGCGTAAAGCTAAACACCGGGGAGCTGTTTTTT
CASSVKLNTGELFF
>TRBD1|14|NA|TRBJ2-1|TRBV7-9
TGTGCCAGCAGCCGAAGGGACAGGGTCGATGAGCAGTTCTTC
CASSRRDRVDEQFF
>TRBD1|19|few|TRBJ1-5|TRBV15
TGTGCCACCAGCAGAGATCGTAGGGGACAGGGCCAGAGCAATCAGCCCCAGCATTTT
CATSRDRRGQGQSNQPQHF
>NA|13|NA|TRBJ2-7|TRBV12-3/TRBV12-4
TGTGCCAGCAGTTTCTTGAGGGCGGGGGAGCAGTACTTC
CASSFLRAGEQYF
>NA|16|NA|TRBJ2-6|TRBV19
TGTGCCAGTAGCAAGCCCGTGAGGGCTGGGGCCAACGTCCTGACTTTC
CASSKPVRAGANVLTF
>NA|15|NA|TRBJ1-4|TRBV4-3
TGCGCCAGCAGCCAAGGGGGCAGGGTCCGTGAAAAACTGTTTTTT
CASSQGGRVREKLFF